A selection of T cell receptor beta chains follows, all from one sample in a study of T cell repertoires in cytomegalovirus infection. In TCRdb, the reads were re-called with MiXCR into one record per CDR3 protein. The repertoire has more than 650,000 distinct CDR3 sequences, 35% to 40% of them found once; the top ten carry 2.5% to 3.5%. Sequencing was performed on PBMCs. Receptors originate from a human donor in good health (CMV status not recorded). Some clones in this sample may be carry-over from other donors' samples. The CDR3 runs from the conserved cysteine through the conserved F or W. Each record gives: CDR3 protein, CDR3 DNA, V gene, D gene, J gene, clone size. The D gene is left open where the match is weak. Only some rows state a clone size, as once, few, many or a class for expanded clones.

CDR3: CASSLGGKTDTQYF; DNA: TGCGCCAGCAGCTTGGGCGGGAAGACAGATACGCAGTATTTT; V: TRBV5-1; D: .; J: TRBJ2-3; size: .
CDR3: CASSHKTGTGYEQYF; DNA: TGCGCCAGCAGCCATAAGACCGGGACAGGCTACGAGCAGTACTTC; V: TRBV4-1; D: TRBD1; J: TRBJ2-7; size: few
CDR3: CASSQGLNTGELFF; DNA: TGTGCCAGCAGCCAGGGACTCAACACCGGGGAGCTGTTTTTT; V: TRBV7-9; D: .; J: TRBJ2-2; size: few
CDR3: CASSPSGGEYTDTQYF; DNA: TGTGCCAGCAGTCCCTCCGGGGGGGAATACACAGATACGCAGTATTTT; V: TRBV27; D: TRBD2; J: TRBJ2-3; size: few
CDR3: CASSPPFSYNEQFF; DNA: TGTGCCAGCAGCCCTCCCTTCTCCTACAATGAGCAGTTCTTC; V: TRBV7-2; D: .; J: TRBJ2-1; size: .
CDR3: CASSQGRTDQETQYF; DNA: TGTGCCAGCAGCCAAGGTCGGACAGATCAAGAGACCCAGTACTTC; V: TRBV14; D: .; J: TRBJ2-5; size: few
CDR3: CASSFWRGINQPQHF; DNA: TGTGCCAGCAGTTTCTGGAGGGGGATTAATCAGCCCCAGCATTTT; V: TRBV12-3/TRBV12-4; D: .; J: TRBJ1-5; size: few
CDR3: CASSVRQGANEQYF; DNA: TGTGCCAGCAGTGTCAGGCAGGGGGCCAACGAGCAGTACTTC; V: TRBV2; D: TRBD1; J: TRBJ2-7; size: .
CDR3: CASSAGTGREQYF; DNA: TGTGCCTCGAGCGCAGGGACAGGGAGGGAGCAGTACTTC; V: TRBV19; D: TRBD1; J: TRBJ2-7; size: .
CDR3: CASSTRTSGQETQYF; DNA: TGTGCCAGCAGCACCCGGACTAGCGGTCAAGAGACCCAGTACTTC; V: TRBV7-2; D: TRBD2; J: TRBJ2-5; size: many
CDR3: CASSSGGGRETQYF; DNA: TGTGCCAGCAGCTCCGGAGGGGGCCGAGAGACCCAGTACTTC; V: TRBV7-1; D: .; J: TRBJ2-5; size: few
CDR3: CASSQSDRVMRDEQFF; DNA: TGCGCCAGCAGCCAGTCGGACAGGGTCATGCGGGATGAGCAGTTCTTC; V: TRBV4-1; D: TRBD1; J: TRBJ2-1; size: few
CDR3: CASSNTWGELFF; DNA: TGTGCCAGTAGTAACACCTGGGGGGAGCTGTTTTTT; V: TRBV19; D: .; J: TRBJ2-2; size: few
CDR3: CASSEERTHSYEQYF; DNA: TGTGCCAGCAGTGAAGAACGGACCCACTCCTACGAGCAGTACTTC; V: TRBV2; D: .; J: TRBJ2-7; size: .
CDR3: CAISPGQDTDTQYF; DNA: TGTGCCATCAGTCCGGGACAAGACACAGATACGCAGTATTTT; V: TRBV10-3; D: .; J: TRBJ2-3; size: .
CDR3: CASSSGQTFSYEQYF; DNA: TGTGCCAGCAGCTCGGGACAGACCTTTTCCTACGAGCAGTACTTC; V: TRBV7-2; D: TRBD1; J: TRBJ2-7; size: few
CDR3: CAWSLETEAFF; DNA: TGTGCCTGGAGTTTGGAAACTGAAGCTTTCTTT; V: TRBV30; D: .; J: TRBJ1-1; size: .
CDR3: CASTWGGAPGYTF; DNA: TGTGCCAGCACCTGGGGGGGGGCGCCTGGCTACACCTTC; V: TRBV7-8; D: .; J: TRBJ1-2; size: few
CDR3: CASSLSGSLNSPLHF; DNA: TGTGCCAGCAGCTTGTCGGGCAGCTTGAATTCACCCCTCCACTTT; V: TRBV5-4; D: .; J: TRBJ1-6; size: few
CDR3: CASSLEGTSNQPQHF; DNA: TGCGCCAGCAGCTTAGAAGGGACTAGCAATCAGCCCCAGCATTTT; V: TRBV5-1; D: .; J: TRBJ1-5; size: .
CDR3: CAITDGTFRANEQYF; DNA: TGTGCCATCACGGATGGGACTTTCAGGGCGAACGAGCAGTACTTC; V: TRBV10-3; D: .; J: TRBJ2-7; size: .
CDR3: CASSQATGGGEFF; DNA: TGTGCCAGCAGCCAAGCTACAGGGGGCGGGGAGTTCTTC; V: TRBV14; D: TRBD1; J: TRBJ2-1; size: .
CDR3: CSSSGDREDGYTF; DNA: TGCAGTTCTAGCGGAGACAGGGAGGATGGCTACACCTTC; V: TRBV20-1; D: TRBD1; J: TRBJ1-2; size: .
CDR3: CSAKQGNTIYF; DNA: TGCAGTGCGAAACAGGGGAACACCATATATTTT; V: TRBV20-1; D: TRBD1; J: TRBJ1-3; size: .
CDR3: CASSLGRQATHYF; DNA: TGTGCCAGCAGCTTGGGTCGACAAGCGACCCATTACTTC; V: TRBV28; D: .; J: TRBJ2-5; size: .
CDR3: CASSLALRATEAFF; DNA: TGTGCCAGCAGTTTAGCGCTCAGGGCTACTGAAGCTTTCTTT; V: TRBV12-3/TRBV12-4; D: .; J: TRBJ1-1; size: .
CDR3: CASRAGQVEQYF; DNA: TGTGCCAGCCGCGCAGGTCAGGTCGAGCAGTACTTC; V: TRBV28; D: .; J: TRBJ2-7; size: .
CDR3: CASSLESRNEKLFF; DNA: TGCGCCAGCAGCTTGGAGAGCCGAAATGAAAAACTGTTTTTT; V: TRBV5-1; D: .; J: TRBJ1-4; size: .
CDR3: CASSLSQPGAGANVLTF; DNA: TGTGCCAGCAGCTTAAGTCAGCCAGGGGCCGGGGCCAACGTCCTGACTTTC; V: TRBV7-3; D: .; J: TRBJ2-6; size: many
CDR3: CASSLAGRGGNQPQHF; DNA: TGTGCCAGCAGCTTAGCTGGCAGGGGGGGCAATCAGCCCCAGCATTTT; V: TRBV7-2; D: TRBD1; J: TRBJ1-5; size: many
CDR3: CASSSPLGGGLTLSPEQYF; DNA: TGTGCCAGCAGCTCCCCGCTTGGGGGGGGGCTGACCCTAAGTCCCGAGCAGTACTTC; V: TRBV7-2; D: .; J: TRBJ2-7; size: many
CDR3: CATSRDGIEQFF; DNA: TGTGCCACCAGCAGAGACGGGATAGAGCAGTTCTTC; V: TRBV15; D: .; J: TRBJ2-1; size: .
CDR3: CASSLRGGYSEAFF; DNA: TGTGCCAGCAGTTTAAGGGGGGGGTACTCTGAAGCTTTCTTT; V: TRBV28; D: .; J: TRBJ1-1; size: .
CDR3: CASSFRGGPTRNEQFF; DNA: TGTGCCAGCAGTTTCCGAGGGGGACCGACCCGAAATGAGCAGTTCTTC; V: TRBV12-3/TRBV12-4; D: .; J: TRBJ2-1; size: few
CDR3: CASSIPTGSNTEAFF; DNA: TGTGCCAGCAGCATTCCGACAGGGTCTAACACTGAAGCTTTCTTT; V: TRBV5-4; D: TRBD1; J: TRBJ1-1; size: .
CDR3: CASSRYTLLNTEAFF; DNA: TGTGCCAGCAGCCGGTACACTTTACTGAACACTGAAGCTTTCTTT; V: TRBV7-2; D: .; J: TRBJ1-1; size: many
CDR3: CATSTLKGPNTEDFF; DNA: TGTGCCACCAGCACGCTAAAGGGGCCGAACACTGAAGATTTCTTT; V: TRBV15; D: .; J: TRBJ1-1; size: .
CDR3: CASAPPLWDRGQTPLHF; DNA: TGTGCCAGCGCCCCCCCACTGTGGGACAGGGGGCAAACACCCCTCCACTTT; V: TRBV2; D: TRBD1; J: TRBJ1-6; size: .
CDR3: CSSGTSTGEVFF; DNA: TGTTCAAGCGGTACTAGTACTGGGGAGGTGTTTTTT; V: TRBV7-2; D: .; J: TRBJ2-2; size: .
CDR3: CASSQALRPATNEKLFF; DNA: TGCGCCAGCAGCCAAGCGCTCAGACCTGCAACTAATGAAAAACTTTTTTTT; V: TRBV4-1; D: .; J: TRBJ1-4; size: .
CDR3: CSARDRPDLAGQPQHF; DNA: TGCAGTGCTAGAGATCGGCCAGACCTAGCGGGACAGCCCCAGCATTTT; V: TRBV20-1; D: .; J: TRBJ1-5; size: few
CDR3: CASSLRGRDNSPLHF; DNA: TGTGCCAGCAGCTTGCGGGGCAGAGATAATTCACCCCTCCACTTT; V: TRBV5-4; D: .; J: TRBJ1-6; size: .
CDR3: CASSLMGLAGVEETQYF; DNA: TGTGCCAGCAGCTTAATGGGACTAGCGGGAGTCGAAGAGACCCAGTACTTC; V: TRBV7-2; D: TRBD2; J: TRBJ2-5; size: many
CDR3: CASSLTSGIKQYF; DNA: TGTGCCAGCAGCTTGACTAGCGGTATAAAGCAGTACTTC; V: TRBV13; D: TRBD2; J: TRBJ2-7; size: .
CDR3: CASSLEGVAGSDTQYF; DNA: TGCGCCAGCAGCTTGGAGGGGGTGGCGGGATCAGATACGCAGTATTTT; V: TRBV5-1; D: .; J: TRBJ2-3; size: .
CDR3: CASGTGEQPQHF; DNA: TGTGCCAGCGGGACAGGGGAACAGCCCCAGCATTTT; V: TRBV25-1; D: TRBD1; J: TRBJ1-5; size: .